This entry concerns a single T cell receptor beta chain. A J-beta primer mix and a sample-barcoded 5' primer were used in a second PCR of about 7 to 12 cycles. TCRdb redid the calling of the 5' RACE reads with MiXCR, one entry per CDR3 protein. There are 650,000 to 1,000,000 distinct CDR3 sequences in the sample; roughly 35% occur only once, and over 10% lies in the top ten. This record belongs to a study of blood T cells in healthy people across ages. The CDR3 has 14 amino acids. Trimming took off 5 bases at V and 2 bases at J, with 11 bases between the two ends. Sequencing was done on a sample of blood. This chain uses TRBV12-3 or TRBV12-4 with TRBJ2-3; weak D call: TRBD2 (6 bases). The receptor was derived from a man younger than 35 in good health. The CDR3 sequence is CASSTSTTTDTQYF. Written as DNA, the CDR3 is TGTGCCAGCAGTACTAGCACTACCACAGATACGCAGTATTTT.